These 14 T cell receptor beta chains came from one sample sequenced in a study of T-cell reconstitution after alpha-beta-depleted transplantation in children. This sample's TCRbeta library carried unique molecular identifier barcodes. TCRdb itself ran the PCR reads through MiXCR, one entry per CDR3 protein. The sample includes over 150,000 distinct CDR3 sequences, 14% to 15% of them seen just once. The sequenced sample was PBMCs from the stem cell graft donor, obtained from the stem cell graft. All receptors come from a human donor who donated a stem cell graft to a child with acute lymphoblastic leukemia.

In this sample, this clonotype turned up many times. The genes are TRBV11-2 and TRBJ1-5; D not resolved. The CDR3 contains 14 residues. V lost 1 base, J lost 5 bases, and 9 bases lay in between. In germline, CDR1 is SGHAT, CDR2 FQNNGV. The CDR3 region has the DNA TGTGCCAGCAGCTTAGCGCAGGAGTATCAGCCCCAGCATTTT. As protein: CASSLAQEYQPQHF.

CDR3 in amino acids: CASNLAGGNNQPQHF. The CDR3 bases are TGTGCCAGTAATTTGGCGGGGGGGAACAATCAGCCCCAGCATTTT. The rearrangement uses TRBV19 and TRBJ1-5; TRBD1 is a possible D gene (5 bases). CDR1 is LNHDA, CDR2 SQIVND, per germline (reference sequence). Trimming left V 7 bases short and J 3 bases short, with 16 bases between. CDR3 length equals 15 residues.

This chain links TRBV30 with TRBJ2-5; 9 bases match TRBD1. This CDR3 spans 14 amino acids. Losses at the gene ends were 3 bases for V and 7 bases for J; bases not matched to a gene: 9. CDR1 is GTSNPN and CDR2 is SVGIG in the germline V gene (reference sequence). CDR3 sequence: CAWSTGGARGTQYF. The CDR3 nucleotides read TGTGCCTGGAGCACAGGGGGCGCCAGGGGGACCCAGTACTTC.

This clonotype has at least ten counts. The CDR3 DNA sequence: TGTGCCAGCAGTCCTGGACAGGGGTGGAACACTGAAGCTTTCTTT. Translation gives CASSPGQGWNTEAFF. The chain joins TRBV27 to TRBJ1-1; TRBD1 agrees at 9 bases. The length of the CDR3 is 15 residues. CDR1 is MNHEY, CDR2 SMNVEV, per germline (reference sequence). Germline trimming cut 5 bases from V and 1 base from J; bases unmatched to any gene: 5.

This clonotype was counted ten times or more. The CDR3, as DNA: TGTGCCAGCAGTTACGGACAGGGGGAAGGCTCGATCGAAGCTTTCTTT. It is translated as CASSYGQGEGSIEAFF. The chain couples TRBV6-5 to TRBJ1-1, with 10 nucleotides matching TRBD1. Germline loops: CDR1 MNHEY, CDR2 SVGAGI. V lost 2 bases, J lost 8 bases, and 11 bases stayed unmatched. The CDR3 contains 16 residues.

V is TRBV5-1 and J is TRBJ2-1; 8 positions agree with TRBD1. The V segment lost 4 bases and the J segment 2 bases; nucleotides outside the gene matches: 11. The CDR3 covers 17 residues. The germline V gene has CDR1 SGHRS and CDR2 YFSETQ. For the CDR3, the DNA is TGCGCCAGCAGCAGAAGAGTGACAGGGGATCCCTACAATGAGCAGTTCTTC. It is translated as CASSRRVTGDPYNEQFF.

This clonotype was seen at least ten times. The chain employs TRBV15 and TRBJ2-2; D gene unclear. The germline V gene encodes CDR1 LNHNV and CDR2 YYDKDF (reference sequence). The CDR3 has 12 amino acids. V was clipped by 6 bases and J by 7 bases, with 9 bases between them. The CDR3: CATRPGNGELFF. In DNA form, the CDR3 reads TGTGCCACCAGGCCAGGTAACGGGGAGCTGTTTTTT. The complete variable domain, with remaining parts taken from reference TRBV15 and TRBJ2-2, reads DAMVIQNPRYQVTQFGKPVTLSCSQTLNHNVMYWYQQKSSQAPKLLFHYYDKDFNNEADTPDNFQSRRPNTSFCFLDIRSPGLGDTAMYLCATRPGNGELFFGEGSRLTVL.

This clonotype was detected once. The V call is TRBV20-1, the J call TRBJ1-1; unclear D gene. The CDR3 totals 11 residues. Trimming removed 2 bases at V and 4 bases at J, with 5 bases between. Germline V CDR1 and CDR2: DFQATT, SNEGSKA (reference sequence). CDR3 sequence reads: CSARKATEAFF. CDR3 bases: TGCAGTGCTAGAAAAGCCACTGAAGCTTTCTTT.

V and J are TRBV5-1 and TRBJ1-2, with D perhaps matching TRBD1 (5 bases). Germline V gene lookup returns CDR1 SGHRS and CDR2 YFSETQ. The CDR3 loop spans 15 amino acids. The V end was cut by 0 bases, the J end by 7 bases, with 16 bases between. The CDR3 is CASSLAPTQGGGYTF. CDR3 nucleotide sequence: TGCGCCAGCAGCTTGGCACCGACCCAGGGAGGTGGCTACACCTTC.

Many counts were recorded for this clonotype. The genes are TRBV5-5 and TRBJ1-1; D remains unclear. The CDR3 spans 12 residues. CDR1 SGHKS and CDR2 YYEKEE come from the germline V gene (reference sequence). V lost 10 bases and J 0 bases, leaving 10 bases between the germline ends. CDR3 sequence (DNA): TGTGCCGCTGAGGAGGTGAACACTGAAGCTTTCTTT. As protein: CAAEEVNTEAFF.

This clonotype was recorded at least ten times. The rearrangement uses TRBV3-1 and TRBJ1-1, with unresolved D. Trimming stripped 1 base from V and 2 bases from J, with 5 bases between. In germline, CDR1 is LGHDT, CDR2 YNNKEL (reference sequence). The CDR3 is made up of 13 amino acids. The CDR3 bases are TGTGCCAGCAGCCAAGCAAGAAACACTGAAGCTTTCTTT. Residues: CASSQARNTEAFF.

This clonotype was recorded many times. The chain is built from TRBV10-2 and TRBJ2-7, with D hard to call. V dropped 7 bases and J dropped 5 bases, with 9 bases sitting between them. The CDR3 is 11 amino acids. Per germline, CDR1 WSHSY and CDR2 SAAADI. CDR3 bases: TGCGCCAGCATGGCCCTCAACGAGCAGTACTTC. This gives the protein CASMALNEQYF.

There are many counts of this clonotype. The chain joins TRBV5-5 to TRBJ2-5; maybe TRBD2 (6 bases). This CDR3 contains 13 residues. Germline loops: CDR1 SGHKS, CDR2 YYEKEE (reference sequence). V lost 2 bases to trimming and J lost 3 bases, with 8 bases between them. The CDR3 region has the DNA TGTGCCAGCAGCTTATGGGGGGAAGAGACCCAGTACTTC. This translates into CASSLWGEETQYF.

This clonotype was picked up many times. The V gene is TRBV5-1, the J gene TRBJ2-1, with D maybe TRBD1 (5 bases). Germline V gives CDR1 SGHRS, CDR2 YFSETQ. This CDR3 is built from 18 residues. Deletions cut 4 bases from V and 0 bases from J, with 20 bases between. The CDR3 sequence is CASSQQIPPGYSYNEQFF. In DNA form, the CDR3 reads TGCGCCAGCAGCCAACAGATACCCCCAGGGTACTCCTACAATGAGCAGTTCTTC.